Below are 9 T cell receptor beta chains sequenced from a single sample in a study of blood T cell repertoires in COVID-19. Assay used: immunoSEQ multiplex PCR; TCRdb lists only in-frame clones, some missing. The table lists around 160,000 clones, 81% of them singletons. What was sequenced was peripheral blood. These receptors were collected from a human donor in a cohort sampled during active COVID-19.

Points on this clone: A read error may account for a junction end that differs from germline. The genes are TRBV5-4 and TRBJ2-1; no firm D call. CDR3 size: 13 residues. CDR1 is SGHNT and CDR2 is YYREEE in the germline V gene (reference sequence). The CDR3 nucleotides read TGTGCCAGCAGCTTTTCCTCCCACAATGAGCAGTTCTTC. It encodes CASSFSSHNEQFF.

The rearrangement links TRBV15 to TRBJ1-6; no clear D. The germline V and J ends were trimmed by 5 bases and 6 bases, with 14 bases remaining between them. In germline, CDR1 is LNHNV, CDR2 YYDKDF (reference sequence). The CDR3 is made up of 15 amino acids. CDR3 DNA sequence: TGTGCCACCAGCTCGGGAGGAAGTTTTAATTCACCCCTCCACTTT. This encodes CATSSGGSFNSPLHF.

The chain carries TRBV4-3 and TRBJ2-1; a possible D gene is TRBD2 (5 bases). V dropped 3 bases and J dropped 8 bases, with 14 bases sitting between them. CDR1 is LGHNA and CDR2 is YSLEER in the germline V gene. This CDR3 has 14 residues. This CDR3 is CASSHSDSKDEQFF. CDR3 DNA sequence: TGCGCCAGCAGCCACTCGGACTCCAAGGATGAGCAGTTCTTC.

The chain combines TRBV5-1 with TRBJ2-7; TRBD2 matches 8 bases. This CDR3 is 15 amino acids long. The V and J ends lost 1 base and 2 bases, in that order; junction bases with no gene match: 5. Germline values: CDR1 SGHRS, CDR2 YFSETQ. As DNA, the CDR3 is TGCGCCAGCAGCTTGACCAGCGGGGGAGCCTACGAGCAGTACTTC. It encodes CASSLTSGGAYEQYF.

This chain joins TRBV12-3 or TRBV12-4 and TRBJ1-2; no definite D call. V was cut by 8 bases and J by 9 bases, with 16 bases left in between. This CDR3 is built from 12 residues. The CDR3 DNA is TGTGCCAGCGGATATGAGGGCTTGAGCTACACCTTC. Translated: CASGYEGLSYTF.

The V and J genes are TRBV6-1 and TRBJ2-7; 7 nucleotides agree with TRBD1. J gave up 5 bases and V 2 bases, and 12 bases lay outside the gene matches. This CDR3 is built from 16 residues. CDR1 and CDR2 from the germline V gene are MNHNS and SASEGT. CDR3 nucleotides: TGTGCCAGCAGTGAAACCTGGACAGGCTTTAACCACGAGCAGTACTTC. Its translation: CASSETWTGFNHEQYF.

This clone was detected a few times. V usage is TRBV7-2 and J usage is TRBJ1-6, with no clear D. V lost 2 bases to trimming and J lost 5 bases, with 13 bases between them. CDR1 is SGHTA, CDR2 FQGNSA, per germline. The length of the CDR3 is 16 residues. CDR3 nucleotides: TGTGCCAGCAGCTTATTAGACACCATTCATAATTCACCCCTCCACTTT. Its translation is CASSLLDTIHNSPLHF.

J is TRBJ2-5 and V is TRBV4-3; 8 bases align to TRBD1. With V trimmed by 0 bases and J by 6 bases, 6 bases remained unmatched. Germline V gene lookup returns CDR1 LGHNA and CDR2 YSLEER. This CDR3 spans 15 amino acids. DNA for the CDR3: TGCGCCAGCAGCCAAGATTTAGGACAGGGTCAGACCCAGTACTTC. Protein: CASSQDLGQGQTQYF.

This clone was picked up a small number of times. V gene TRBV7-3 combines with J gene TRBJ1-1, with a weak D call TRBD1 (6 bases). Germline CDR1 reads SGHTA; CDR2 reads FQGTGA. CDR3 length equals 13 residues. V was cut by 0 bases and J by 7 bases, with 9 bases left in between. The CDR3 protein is CASSLTKGVEAFF. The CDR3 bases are TGTGCCAGCAGCTTAACGAAGGGGGTTGAAGCTTTCTTT. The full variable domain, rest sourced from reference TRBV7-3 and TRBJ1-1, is GAGVSQTPSNKVTEKGKYVELRCDPISGHTALYWYRQSLGQGPEFLIYFQGTGAADDSGLPNDRFFAVRPEGSVSTLKIQRTERGDSAVYLCASSLTKGVEAFFGQGTRLTVV.